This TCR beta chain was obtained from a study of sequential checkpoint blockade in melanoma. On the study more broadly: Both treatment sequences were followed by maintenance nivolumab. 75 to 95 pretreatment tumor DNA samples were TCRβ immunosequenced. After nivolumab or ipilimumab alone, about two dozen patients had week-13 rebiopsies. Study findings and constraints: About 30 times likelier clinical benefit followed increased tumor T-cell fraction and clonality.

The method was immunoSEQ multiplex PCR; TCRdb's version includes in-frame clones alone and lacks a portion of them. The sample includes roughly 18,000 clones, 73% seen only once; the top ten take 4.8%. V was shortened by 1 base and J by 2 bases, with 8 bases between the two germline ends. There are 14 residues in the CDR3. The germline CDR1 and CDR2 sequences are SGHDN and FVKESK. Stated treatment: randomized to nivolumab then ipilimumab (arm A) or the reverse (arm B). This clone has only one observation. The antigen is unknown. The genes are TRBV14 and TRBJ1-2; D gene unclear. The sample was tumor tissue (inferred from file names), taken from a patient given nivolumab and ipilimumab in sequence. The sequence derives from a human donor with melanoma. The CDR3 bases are TGTGCCAGCAGCCAAGGCAGGCAGAACTATGGCTACACCTTC. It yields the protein CASSQGRQNYGYTF.